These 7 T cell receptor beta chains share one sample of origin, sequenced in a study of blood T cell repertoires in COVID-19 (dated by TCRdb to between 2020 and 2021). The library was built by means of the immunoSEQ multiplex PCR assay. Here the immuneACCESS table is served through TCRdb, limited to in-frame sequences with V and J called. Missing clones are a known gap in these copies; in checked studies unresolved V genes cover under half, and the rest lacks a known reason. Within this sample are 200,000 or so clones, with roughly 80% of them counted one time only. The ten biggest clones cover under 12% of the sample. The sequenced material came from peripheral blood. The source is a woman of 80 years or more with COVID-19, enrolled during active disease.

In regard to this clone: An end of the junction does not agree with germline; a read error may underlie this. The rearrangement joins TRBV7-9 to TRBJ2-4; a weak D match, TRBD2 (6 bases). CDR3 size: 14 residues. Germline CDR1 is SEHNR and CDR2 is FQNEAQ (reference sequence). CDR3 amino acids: CASSLAFAPGGMNF. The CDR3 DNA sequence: TGTGCCAGCAGCTTAGCTTTTGCACCCGGGGGAATGAACTTC. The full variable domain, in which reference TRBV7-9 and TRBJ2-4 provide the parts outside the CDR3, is DTGVSQNPRHKITKRGQNVTFRCDPISEHNRLYWYRQTLGQGPEFLTYFQNEAQLEKSRLLSDRFSAERPKGSFSTLEIQRTEQGDSAMYLCASSLAFAPGGMNFGAGTRLSVL.

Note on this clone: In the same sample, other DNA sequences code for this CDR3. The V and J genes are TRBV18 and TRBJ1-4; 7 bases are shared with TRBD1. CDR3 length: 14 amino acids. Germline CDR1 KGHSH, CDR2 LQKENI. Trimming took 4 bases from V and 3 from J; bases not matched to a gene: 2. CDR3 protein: CASSLGQPNEKLFF. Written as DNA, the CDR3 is TGTGCCAGCTCACTGGGACAGCCTAATGAAAAACTGTTTTTT.

The CDR3 coding sequence is TGTGCCAGCAGCTCCAGGGCCTCCAGCTCTGGAAACACCATATATTTT. It yields the protein CASSSRASSSGNTIYF. The chain employs TRBV7-2 and TRBJ1-3; a possible D gene is TRBD1 (5 bases). CDR3 length: 16 residues. CDR1 and CDR2 from the germline V gene are SGHTA and FQGNSA. Trimming stripped 4 bases from V and 0 bases from J, with 13 bases between.

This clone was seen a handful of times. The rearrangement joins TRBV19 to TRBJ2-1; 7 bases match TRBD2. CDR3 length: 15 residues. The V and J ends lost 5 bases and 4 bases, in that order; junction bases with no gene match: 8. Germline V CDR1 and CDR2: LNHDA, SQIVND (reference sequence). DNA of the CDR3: TGTGCCAGTAGTGACTTGGCTAGCGGATACAATGAGCAGTTCTTC. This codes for CASSDLASGYNEQFF.

The CDR3, as DNA: TGTGCCAGCAGTTTTCTGGTTGGCAGGGCTCAGTTCTTC. Amino acids: CASSFLVGRAQFF. This chain links TRBV12-3 or TRBV12-4 with TRBJ2-1, with D possibly TRBD1 on 5 matching bases. The V end lost 3 bases, the J end lost 13 bases, and 16 bases lay between the germline ends. The CDR3 length is 13 residues.

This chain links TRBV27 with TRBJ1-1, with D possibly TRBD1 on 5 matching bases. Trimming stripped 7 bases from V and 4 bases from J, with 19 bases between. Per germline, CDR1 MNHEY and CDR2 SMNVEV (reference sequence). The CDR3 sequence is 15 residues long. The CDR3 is CASKFGAGLATEAFF. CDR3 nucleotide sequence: TGTGCCAGCAAATTCGGTGCGGGGCTGGCCACTGAAGCTTTCTTT.

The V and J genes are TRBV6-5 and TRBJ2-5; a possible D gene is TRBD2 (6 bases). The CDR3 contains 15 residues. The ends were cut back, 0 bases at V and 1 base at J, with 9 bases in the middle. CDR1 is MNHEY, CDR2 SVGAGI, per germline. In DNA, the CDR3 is TGTGCCAGCAGTTACTCAGCGGGTGCCCAAGAGACCCAGTACTTC. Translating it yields CASSYSAGAQETQYF.